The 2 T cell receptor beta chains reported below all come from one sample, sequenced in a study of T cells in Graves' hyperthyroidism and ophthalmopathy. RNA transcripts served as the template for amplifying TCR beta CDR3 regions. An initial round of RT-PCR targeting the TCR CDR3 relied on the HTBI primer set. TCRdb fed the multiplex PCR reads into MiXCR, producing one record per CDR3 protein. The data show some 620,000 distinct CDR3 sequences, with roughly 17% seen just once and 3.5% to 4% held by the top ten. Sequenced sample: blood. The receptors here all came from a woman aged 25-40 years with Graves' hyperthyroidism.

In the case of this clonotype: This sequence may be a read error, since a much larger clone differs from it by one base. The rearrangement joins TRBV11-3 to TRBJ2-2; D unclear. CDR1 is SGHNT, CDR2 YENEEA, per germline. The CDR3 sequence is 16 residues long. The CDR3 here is CANSFSRAGNTGELFF. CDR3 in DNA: TGTGCCAACAGCTTCTCTCGAGCCGGAAACACCGGGGAGCTGTTTTTT.

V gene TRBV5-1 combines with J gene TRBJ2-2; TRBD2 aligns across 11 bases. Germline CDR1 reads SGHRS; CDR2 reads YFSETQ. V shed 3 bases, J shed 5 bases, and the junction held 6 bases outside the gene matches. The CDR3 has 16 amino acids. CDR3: CASSYGTSGGTGELFF. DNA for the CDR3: TGCGCCAGCAGCTATGGTACTAGCGGGGGTACCGGGGAGCTGTTTTTT.